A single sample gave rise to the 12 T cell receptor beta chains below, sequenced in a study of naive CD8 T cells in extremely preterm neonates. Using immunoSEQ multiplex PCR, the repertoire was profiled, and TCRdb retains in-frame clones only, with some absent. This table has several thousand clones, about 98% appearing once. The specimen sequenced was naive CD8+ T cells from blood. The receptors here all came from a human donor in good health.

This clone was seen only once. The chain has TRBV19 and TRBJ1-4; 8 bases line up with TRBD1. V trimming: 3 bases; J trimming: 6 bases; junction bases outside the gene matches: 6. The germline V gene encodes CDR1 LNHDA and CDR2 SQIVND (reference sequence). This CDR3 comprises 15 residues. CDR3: CASSMWTGRDEKLFF. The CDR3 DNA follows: TGTGCCAGTAGTATGTGGACAGGGAGAGATGAAAAACTGTTTTTT. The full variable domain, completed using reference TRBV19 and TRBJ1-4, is DGGITQSPKYLFRKEGQNVTLSCEQNLNHDAMYWYRQDPGQGLRLIYYSQIVNDFQKGDIAEGYSVSREKKESFPLTVTSAQKNPTAFYLCASSMWTGRDEKLFFGSGTQLSVL.

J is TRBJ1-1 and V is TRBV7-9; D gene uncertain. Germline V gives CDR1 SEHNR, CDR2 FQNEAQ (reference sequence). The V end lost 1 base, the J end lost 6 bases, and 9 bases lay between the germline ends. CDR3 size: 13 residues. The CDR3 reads CASSLGSVAEAFF. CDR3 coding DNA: TGTGCCAGCAGCTTAGGGTCGGTTGCTGAAGCTTTCTTT.

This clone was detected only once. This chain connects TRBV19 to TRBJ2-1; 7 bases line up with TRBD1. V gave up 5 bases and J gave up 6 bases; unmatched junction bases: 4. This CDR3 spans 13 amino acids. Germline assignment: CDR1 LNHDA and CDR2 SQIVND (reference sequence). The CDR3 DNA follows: TGTGCCAGTAGTTCATCAGGGGGCAATGAGCAGTTCTTC. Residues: CASSSSGGNEQFF.

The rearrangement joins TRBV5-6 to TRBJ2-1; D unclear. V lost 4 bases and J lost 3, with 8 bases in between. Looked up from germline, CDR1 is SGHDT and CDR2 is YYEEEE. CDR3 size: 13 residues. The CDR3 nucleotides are TGTGCCAGCAGCCCGAGAAACTACAATGAGCAGTTCTTC. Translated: CASSPRNYNEQFF.

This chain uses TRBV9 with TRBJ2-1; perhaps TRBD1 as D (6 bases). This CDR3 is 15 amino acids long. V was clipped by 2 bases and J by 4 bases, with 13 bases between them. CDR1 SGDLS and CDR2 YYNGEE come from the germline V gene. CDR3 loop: CASSVSGTPYNEQFF. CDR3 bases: TGTGCCAGCAGCGTGTCCGGGACACCGTACAATGAGCAGTTCTTC.

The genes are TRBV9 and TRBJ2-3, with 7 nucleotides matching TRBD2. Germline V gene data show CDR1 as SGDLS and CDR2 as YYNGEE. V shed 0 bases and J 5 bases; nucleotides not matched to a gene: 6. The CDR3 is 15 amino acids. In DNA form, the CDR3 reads TGTGCCAGCAGCGTAGGGGCGGGAGCAGGAGATACGCAGTATTTT. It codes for CASSVGAGAGDTQYF.

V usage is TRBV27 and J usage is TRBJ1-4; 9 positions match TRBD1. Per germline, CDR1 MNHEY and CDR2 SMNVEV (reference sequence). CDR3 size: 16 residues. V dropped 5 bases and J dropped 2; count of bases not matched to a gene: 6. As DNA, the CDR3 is TGTGCCAGCAGTCCACAGGGGGCGATCACTAATGAAAAACTGTTTTTT. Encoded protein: CASSPQGAITNEKLFF.

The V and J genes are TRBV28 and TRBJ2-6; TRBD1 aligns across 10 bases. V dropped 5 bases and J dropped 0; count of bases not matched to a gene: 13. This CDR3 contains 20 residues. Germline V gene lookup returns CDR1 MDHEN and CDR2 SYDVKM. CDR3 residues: CASSLLSWDRGHSGANVLTF. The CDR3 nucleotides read TGTGCCAGCAGTCTTTTAAGTTGGGACAGGGGCCACTCTGGGGCCAACGTCCTGACTTTC.

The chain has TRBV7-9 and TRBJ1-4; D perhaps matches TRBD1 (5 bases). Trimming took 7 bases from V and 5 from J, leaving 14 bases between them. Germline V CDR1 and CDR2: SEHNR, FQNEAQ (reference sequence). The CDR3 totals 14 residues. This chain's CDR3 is CASTGDRGNEKLFF. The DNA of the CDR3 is TGTGCCAGCACCGGAGACAGAGGAAATGAAAAACTGTTTTTT.

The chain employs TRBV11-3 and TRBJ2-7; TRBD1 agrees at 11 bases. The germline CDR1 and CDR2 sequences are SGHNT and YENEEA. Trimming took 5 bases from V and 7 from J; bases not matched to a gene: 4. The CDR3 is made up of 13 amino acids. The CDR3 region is CASSDGTGGEQYF. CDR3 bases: TGTGCCAGCAGCGATGGGACAGGGGGAGAGCAGTACTTC.

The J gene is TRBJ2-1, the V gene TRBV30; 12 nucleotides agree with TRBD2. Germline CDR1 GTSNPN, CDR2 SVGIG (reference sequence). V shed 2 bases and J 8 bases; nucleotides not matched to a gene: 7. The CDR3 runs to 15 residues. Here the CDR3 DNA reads TGTGCCTGGAGTTGGTCTAGCGGGAGGGTCGATGAGCAGTTCTTC. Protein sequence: CAWSWSSGRVDEQFF.

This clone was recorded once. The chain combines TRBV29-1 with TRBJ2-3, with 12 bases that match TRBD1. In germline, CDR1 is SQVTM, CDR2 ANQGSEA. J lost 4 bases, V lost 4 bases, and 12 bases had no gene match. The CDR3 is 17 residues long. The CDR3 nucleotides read TGCAGCGTTGTTAAGACAGGGGACAGGGGGCTCCCAGATACGCAGTATTTT. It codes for CSVVKTGDRGLPDTQYF.